This T cell receptor beta chain appears in the sequencing data of a study of blood T cell repertoires in COVID-19. About the study: The cDNA or gDNA used as material had been derived from T cells, B-cell-depleted T cells, or PBMCs.

Adults between about 18 and 95 years of age took part from 20 to 25 US areas. CDR1 and CDR2 (germline): SEHNR, FQNEAQ (reference sequence). Trimming at V came to 4 bases and at J to 10 bases, leaving 8 bases not matched to a gene. The CDR3 is 15 amino acids. Repertoires were generated with immunoSEQ multiplex PCR, while TCRdb's copy carries only in-frame clones and drops some. The table lists a few hundred thousand clones, approximately 81% of them singletons. The V call is TRBV7-9, the J call TRBJ1-6; 9 bases are a match to TRBD1. The sample was PBMCs or T cells enriched from blood (not recorded which). The TCR comes from a woman between 45 and 60 years old who had recovered from COVID-19. In DNA, the CDR3 is TGTGCCAGCAGCTCGGGACAGGGTAAGGCCTCACCCCTCCACTTT. Translated: CASSSGQGKASPLHF.